Presented here are 8 T cell receptor beta chains from one specimen sequenced in a study of immune evolution from preneoplasia to lung adenocarcinoma. Generated by immunoSEQ multiplex PCR, the TCRdb table keeps only in-frame clones and is missing some. The table records 7,500 to 10,000 clones, more than 70% of them present only once. Sequenced sample: FFPE minimally invasive lung adenocarcinoma tissue. The receptors derive from a person aged 65-85 years with lung adenocarcinoma. Some clones in this sample may be carry-over from other donors' samples.

This clone has more than one count but fewer than ten. The genes are TRBV29-1 and TRBJ2-1; 9 nucleotides match TRBD2. Germline V gene data show CDR1 as SQVTM and CDR2 as ANQGSEA. The V and J ends lost 3 bases and 3 bases, in that order; junction bases with no gene match: 3. This CDR3 region has 14 residues. The chain's CDR3 is CSVEMRGGYNEQFF. The CDR3 bases are TGCAGCGTTGAGATGCGGGGGGGCTACAATGAGCAGTTCTTC.

The chain is built from TRBV6-6 and TRBJ1-2; a weak D match, TRBD1 (5 bases). Germline assignment: CDR1 MNHNY and CDR2 SVGAGI (reference sequence). Trimming cost V 3 bases and J 2 bases, with 10 bases left between them. This CDR3 is built from 14 residues. The CDR3 loop is CASSYAEGNYGYTF. CDR3 in DNA: TGTGCCAGCAGTTATGCCGAGGGGAACTATGGCTACACCTTC.

This clone was picked up one time. The V and J genes are TRBV7-9 and TRBJ2-3; D unclear. The CDR3 length is 15 residues. Germline CDR1 and CDR2: SEHNR and FQNEAQ (reference sequence). Trimming removed 5 bases at V and 1 base at J, with 13 bases between. The CDR3 DNA follows: TGTGCCAGCAGCCCTCTTCGGAGCGGCACAGATACGCAGTATTTT. It encodes CASSPLRSGTDTQYF. Using reference TRBV7-9 and TRBJ2-3 for the parts outside the CDR3, the full variable domain is DTGVSQNPRHKITKRGQNVTFRCDPISEHNRLYWYRQTLGQGPEFLTYFQNEAQLEKSRLLSDRFSAERPKGSFSTLEIQRTEQGDSAMYLCASSPLRSGTDTQYFGPGTRLTVL.

The chain employs TRBV7-6 and TRBJ2-1; either TRBD1 or TRBD2 may supply D (5 bases each). Germline-derived CDR1 and CDR2 are SGHVS and FNYEAQ. The CDR3 sequence is 12 residues long. V lost 4 bases, J lost 12 bases, and 13 bases lay in between. The CDR3 DNA sequence: TGTGCCAGCAGCTCGGAGCTTGGGGGGCAGTTCTTC. Protein product: CASSSELGGQFF.

The chain couples TRBV9 to TRBJ2-1; D perhaps matches TRBD2 (5 bases). The CDR3 covers 12 residues. Germline values: CDR1 SGDLS, CDR2 YYNGEE. The ends were cut back, 1 base at V and 10 bases at J, with 9 bases in the middle. The CDR3 loop reads CASSVTGWEQFF. CDR3 nucleotides: TGTGCCAGCAGCGTAACGGGGTGGGAGCAGTTCTTC.

This clone was observed once. The V call is TRBV29-1, the J call TRBJ2-7; either TRBD1 or TRBD2 may fit D (6 bases each). The V gene's germline CDR1 is SQVTM and CDR2 ANQGSEA. There are 12 residues in the CDR3. Between the trimmed V and J ends, which lost 4 bases and 2 bases, there was a span of 9 bases. The CDR3 DNA reads as TGCAGCGTTGCAGGGGAGGCCTACGAGCAGTACTTC. This codes for CSVAGEAYEQYF.

To note about this clone: The junction and the germline gene differ at one end; a read error may be behind it. CDR3 coding DNA: TGTACCATCAGTGAGGAGACCAGCAATCAGCCCCAGCATTTT. This gives the protein CTISEETSNQPQHF. V usage is TRBV10-3 and J usage is TRBJ1-5; unclear D gene. The CDR3 loop spans 14 amino acids. The germline V gene has CDR1 ENHRY and CDR2 SYGVKD.

V is TRBV7-8 and J is TRBJ2-3; perhaps TRBD2 as D (6 bases). The length of the CDR3 is 14 residues. Germline lookup yields CDR1 SGHVS and CDR2 FQNEAQ. V shed 3 bases and J shed 3 bases, with 10 bases lying between them. The CDR3 region has the DNA TGTGCCAGCAGCTTTGGCGGGACGACAGATACGCAGTATTTT. Protein product: CASSFGGTTDTQYF.